This entry features one TCR beta chain sequence. The data originate from a study of shared clonotypes between healthy human individuals. The CDR3 contains 14 residues. Germline V gene sequence: CDR1 MDHEN, CDR2 SYDVKM. With 6 bases removed from V and 2 bases from J, the gap between germline ends came to 14 bases. Only in-frame clones appear in the TCRdb table, and some are missing; sequencing was by immunoSEQ multiplex PCR. The data contain about 560,000 clones, roughly four fifths of them singletons. This chain uses TRBV28 with TRBJ2-7; D remains ambiguous. This sequence was found in a woman aged 40 to 55 in good health. Some clones in this sample may be carry-over from other donors' samples. The sample comprised PBMCs. The CDR3 protein is CASSTLRPPYEQYF. The CDR3 DNA reads as TGTGCCAGCAGCACTTTGCGGCCTCCCTACGAGCAGTACTTC.